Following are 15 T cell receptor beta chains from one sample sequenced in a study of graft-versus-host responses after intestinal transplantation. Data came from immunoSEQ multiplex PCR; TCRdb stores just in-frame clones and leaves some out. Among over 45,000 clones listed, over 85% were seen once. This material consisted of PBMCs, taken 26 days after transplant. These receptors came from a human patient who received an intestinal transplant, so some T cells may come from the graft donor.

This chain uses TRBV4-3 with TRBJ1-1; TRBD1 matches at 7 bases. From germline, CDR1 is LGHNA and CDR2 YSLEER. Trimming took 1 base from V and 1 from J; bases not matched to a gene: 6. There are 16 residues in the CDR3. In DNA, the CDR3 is TGCGCCAGCAGCCAAGTGTCGACAGGGACGAACACTGAAGCTTTCTTT. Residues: CASSQVSTGTNTEAFF.

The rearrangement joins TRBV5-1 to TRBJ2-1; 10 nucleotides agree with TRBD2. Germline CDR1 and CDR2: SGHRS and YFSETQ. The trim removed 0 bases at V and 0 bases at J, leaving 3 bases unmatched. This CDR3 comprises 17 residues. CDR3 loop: CASSLASGGNSYNEQFF. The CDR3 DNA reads TGCGCCAGCAGCTTGGCTAGCGGGGGCAACTCCTACAATGAGCAGTTCTTC.

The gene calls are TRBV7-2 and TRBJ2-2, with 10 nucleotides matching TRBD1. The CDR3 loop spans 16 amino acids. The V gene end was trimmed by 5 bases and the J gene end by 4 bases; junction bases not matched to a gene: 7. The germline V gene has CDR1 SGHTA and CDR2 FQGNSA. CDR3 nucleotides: TGTGCCAGCAGCAAAGACAGGGGGCGCGGCACCGGGGAGCTGTTTTTT. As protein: CASSKDRGRGTGELFF.

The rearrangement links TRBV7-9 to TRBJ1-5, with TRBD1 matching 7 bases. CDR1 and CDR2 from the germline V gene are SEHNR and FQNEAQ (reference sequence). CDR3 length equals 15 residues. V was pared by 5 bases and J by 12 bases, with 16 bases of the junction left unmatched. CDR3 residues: CASSPETGSLPRQHF. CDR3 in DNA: TGTGCCAGCAGCCCAGAGACAGGGTCCCTCCCACGCCAGCATTTT.

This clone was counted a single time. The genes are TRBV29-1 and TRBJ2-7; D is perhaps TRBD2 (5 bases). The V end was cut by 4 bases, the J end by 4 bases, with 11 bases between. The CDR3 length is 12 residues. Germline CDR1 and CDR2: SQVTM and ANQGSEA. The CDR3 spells CSVVAGTYEQYF. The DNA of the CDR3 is TGCAGCGTTGTCGCGGGTACGTACGAGCAGTACTTC.

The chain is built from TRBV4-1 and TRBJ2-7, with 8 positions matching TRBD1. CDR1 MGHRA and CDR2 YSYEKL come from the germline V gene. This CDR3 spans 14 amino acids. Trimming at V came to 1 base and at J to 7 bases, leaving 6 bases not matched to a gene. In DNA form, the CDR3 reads TGCGCCAGCAGCCAAGGGACAGGGAGCCAGGAGCAGTACTTC. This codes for CASSQGTGSQEQYF.

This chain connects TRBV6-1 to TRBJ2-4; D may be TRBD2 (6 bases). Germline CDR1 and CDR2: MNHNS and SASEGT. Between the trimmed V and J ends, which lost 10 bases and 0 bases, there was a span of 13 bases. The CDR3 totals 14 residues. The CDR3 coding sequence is TGTGCCACCTACCAGGGACTAGCCAAAAACATTCAGTACTTC. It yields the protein CATYQGLAKNIQYF.

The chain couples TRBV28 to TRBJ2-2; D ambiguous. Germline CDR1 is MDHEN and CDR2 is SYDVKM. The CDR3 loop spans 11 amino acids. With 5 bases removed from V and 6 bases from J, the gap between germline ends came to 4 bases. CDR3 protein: CASSDSGELFF. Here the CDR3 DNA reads TGTGCCAGCAGTGACTCCGGGGAGCTGTTTTTT.

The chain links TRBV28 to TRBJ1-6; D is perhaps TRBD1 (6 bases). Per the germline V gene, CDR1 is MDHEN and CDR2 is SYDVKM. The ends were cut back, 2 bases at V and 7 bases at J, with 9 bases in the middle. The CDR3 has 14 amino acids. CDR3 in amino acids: CASSLVRGNSPLHF. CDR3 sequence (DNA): TGTGCCAGCAGTTTAGTGAGGGGGAATTCACCCCTCCACTTT.

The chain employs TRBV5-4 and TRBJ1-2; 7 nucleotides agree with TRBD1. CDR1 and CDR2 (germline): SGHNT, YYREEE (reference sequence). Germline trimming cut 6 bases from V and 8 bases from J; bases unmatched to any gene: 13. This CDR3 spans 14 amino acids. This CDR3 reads CASTRDSPWEGYTF. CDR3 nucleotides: TGTGCCAGCACCCGGGACAGTCCGTGGGAAGGCTACACCTTC.

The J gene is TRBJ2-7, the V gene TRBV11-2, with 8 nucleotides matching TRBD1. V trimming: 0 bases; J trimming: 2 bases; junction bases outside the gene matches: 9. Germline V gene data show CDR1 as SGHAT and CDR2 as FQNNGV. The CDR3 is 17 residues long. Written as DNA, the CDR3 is TGTGCCAGCAGCTTAGAGCCCACCGGGACAGGTACCTACGAGCAGTACTTC. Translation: CASSLEPTGTGTYEQYF.

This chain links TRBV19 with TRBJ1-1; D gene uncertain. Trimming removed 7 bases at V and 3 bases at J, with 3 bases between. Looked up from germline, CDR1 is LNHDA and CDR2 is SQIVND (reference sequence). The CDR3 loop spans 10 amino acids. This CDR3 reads CASKHTEAFF. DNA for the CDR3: TGTGCCAGTAAGCACACTGAAGCTTTCTTT.

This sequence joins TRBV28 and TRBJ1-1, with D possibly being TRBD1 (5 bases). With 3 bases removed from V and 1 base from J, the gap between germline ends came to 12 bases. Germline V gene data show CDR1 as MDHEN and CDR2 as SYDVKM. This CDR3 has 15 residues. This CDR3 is CASSFYPGQNTEAFF. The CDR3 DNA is TGTGCCAGCAGTTTTTACCCCGGACAGAACACTGAAGCTTTCTTT.

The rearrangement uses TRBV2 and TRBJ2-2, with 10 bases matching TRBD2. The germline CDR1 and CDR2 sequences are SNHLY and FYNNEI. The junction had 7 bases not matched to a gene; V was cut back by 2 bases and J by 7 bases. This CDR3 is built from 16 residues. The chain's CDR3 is CASSERLAGAGGELFF. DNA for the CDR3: TGTGCCAGCAGTGAAAGGCTAGCGGGAGCGGGCGGGGAGCTGTTTTTT.

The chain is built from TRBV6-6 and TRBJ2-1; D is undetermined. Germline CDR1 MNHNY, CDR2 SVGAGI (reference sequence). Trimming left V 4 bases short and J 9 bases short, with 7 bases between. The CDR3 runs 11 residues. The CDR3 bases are TGTGCCAGCAGTTTCACCAGTGAGCAGTTCTTC. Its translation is CASSFTSEQFF.